This T cell receptor beta chain derives from a study of T cells in localized non-small cell lung cancer. Study outcomes and limitations: Longer survival (overall) was linked to higher T cell density in blood.

CDR1 is SGDLS and CDR2 is YYNGEE in the germline V gene. Trimming stripped 6 bases from V and 6 bases from J, with 18 bases between. The CDR3 is 14 amino acids. Sample share makes this clone medium-sized. Its target is not known. Some clones are missing from TCRdb's copy, which holds only in-frame ones; the method was immunoSEQ multiplex PCR. Counted here are approximately 670 clones, about 28% occurring once; the ten biggest clones make up approximately 14%. The source of this sequence is a man aged 35 to 69 with stage III lung adenocarcinoma. Sample: normal lung tissue next to the tumor, taken before any cancer treatment. The chain carries TRBV9 and TRBJ1-2; possible D gene TRBD1, 5 bases. The CDR3 DNA reads as TGTGCCAGCATCCCTATGGGGAGGGGAAATGGCTACACCTTC. Translation gives CASIPMGRGNGYTF.